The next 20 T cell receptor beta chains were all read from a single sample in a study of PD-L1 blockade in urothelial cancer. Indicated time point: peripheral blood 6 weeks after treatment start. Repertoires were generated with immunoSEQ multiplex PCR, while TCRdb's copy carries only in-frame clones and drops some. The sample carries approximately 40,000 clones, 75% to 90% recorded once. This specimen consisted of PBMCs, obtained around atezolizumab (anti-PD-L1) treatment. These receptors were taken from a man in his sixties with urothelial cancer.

The CDR3 region is CAWNRGGSDTGELFF. The CDR3 DNA follows: TGTGCCTGGAACCGGGGGGGGTCCGACACCGGGGAGCTGTTTTTT. The chain employs TRBV30 and TRBJ2-2; 8 nucleotides match TRBD2. The CDR3 is 15 amino acids. Germline CDR1 is GTSNPN and CDR2 is SVGIG (reference sequence). V was pared by 4 bases and J by 3 bases, with 7 bases of the junction left unmatched. The full variable domain, its missing parts supplied by reference TRBV30 and TRBJ2-2, is SQTIHQWPATLVQPVGSPLSLECTVEGTSNPNLYWYRQAAGRGLQLLFYSVGIGQISSEVPQNLSASRPQDRQFILSSKKLLLSDSGFYLCAWNRGGSDTGELFFGEGSRLTVL.

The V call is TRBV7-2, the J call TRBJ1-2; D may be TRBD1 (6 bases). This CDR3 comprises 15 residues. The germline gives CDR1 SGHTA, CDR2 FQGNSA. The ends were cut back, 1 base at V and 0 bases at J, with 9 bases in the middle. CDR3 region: CASSLGTGSNYGYTF. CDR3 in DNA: TGTGCCAGCAGCTTAGGTACAGGGTCTAACTATGGCTACACCTTC.

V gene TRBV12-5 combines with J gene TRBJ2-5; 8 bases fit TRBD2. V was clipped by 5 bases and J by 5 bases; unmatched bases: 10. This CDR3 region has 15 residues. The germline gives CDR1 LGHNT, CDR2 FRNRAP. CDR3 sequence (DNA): TGTGCTAGTGGTCGCATAAGAGCGGGAGATGAGACCCAGTACTTC. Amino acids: CASGRIRAGDETQYF.

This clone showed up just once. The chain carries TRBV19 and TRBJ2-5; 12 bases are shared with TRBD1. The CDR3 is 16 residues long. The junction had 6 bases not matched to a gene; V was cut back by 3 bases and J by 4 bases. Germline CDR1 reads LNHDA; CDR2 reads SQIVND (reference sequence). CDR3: CASSMLGTGGGETQYF. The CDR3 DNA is TGTGCCAGTAGTATGCTTGGGACAGGGGGCGGAGAGACCCAGTACTTC.

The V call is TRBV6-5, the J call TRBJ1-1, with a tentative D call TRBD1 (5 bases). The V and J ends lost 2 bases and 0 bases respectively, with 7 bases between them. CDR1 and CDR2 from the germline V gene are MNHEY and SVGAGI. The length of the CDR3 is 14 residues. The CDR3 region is CASSYDRMNTEAFF. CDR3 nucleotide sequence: TGTGCCAGCAGTTACGACAGAATGAACACTGAAGCTTTCTTT.

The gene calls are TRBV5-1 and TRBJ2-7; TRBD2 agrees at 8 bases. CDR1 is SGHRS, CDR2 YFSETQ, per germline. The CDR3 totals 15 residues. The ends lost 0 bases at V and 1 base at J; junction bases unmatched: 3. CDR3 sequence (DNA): TGCGCCAGCAGCTTGGAGGTAGCGGGGTCCTACGAGCAGTACTTC. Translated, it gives CASSLEVAGSYEQYF.

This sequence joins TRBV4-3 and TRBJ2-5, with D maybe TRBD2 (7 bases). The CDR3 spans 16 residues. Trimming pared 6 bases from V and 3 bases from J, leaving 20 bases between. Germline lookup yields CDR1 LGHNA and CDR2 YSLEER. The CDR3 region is CASSRIGGGGEETQYF. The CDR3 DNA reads TGCGCCAGCAGTCGGATAGGGGGAGGGGGGGAAGAGACCCAGTACTTC.

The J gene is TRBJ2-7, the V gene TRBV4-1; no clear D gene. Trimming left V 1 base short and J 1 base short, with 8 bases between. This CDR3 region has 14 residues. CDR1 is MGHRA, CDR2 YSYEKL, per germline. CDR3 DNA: TGCGCCAGCAGCCAAGGGGTCGGGTCCTACGAGCAGTACTTC. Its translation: CASSQGVGSYEQYF.

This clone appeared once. The CDR3 DNA follows: TGTGCCAGCAGCATCACTAGCGGGGGCACCTACGAGCAGTACTTC. This translates into CASSITSGGTYEQYF. The genes are TRBV7-3 and TRBJ2-7; 11 nucleotides align to TRBD2. Germline loops: CDR1 SGHTA, CDR2 FQGTGA. This CDR3 contains 15 residues. The ends lost 5 bases at V and 2 bases at J; junction bases unmatched: 5.

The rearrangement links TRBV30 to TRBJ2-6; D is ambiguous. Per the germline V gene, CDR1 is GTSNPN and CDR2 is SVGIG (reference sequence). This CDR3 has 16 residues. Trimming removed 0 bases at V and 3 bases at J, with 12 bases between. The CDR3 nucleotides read TGTGCCTGGAGTGTAGTACGGTTCGGTGGGGCCAACGTCCTGACTTTC. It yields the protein CAWSVVRFGGANVLTF.

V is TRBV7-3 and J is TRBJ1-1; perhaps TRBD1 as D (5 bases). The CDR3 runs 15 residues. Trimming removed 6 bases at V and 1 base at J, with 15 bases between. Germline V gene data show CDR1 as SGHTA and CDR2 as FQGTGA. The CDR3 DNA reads TGTGCCAGCAGATTGTACAGGACCCCGAACACTGAAGCTTTCTTT. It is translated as CASRLYRTPNTEAFF.

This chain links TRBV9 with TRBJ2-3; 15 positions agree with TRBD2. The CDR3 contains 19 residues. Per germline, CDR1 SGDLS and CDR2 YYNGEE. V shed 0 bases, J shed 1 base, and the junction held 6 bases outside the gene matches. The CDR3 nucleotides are TGTGCCAGCAGCGTAGCTGGAGGACTAGCGGGGGGGGGCACAGATACGCAGTATTTT. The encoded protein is CASSVAGGLAGGGTDTQYF.

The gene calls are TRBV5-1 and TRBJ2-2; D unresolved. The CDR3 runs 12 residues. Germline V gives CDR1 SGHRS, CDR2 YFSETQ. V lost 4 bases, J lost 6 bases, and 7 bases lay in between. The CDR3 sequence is CASSLPAGELFF. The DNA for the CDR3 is TGCGCCAGCAGCCTTCCAGCCGGGGAGCTGTTTTTT.

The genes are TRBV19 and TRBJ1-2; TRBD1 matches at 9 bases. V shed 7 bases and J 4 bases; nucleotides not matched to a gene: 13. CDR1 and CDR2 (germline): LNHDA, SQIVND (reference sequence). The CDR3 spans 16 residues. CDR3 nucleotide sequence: TGTGCCAGTACTGATGCAGGGACAGGGAAGACCTATGGCTACACCTTC. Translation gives CASTDAGTGKTYGYTF.

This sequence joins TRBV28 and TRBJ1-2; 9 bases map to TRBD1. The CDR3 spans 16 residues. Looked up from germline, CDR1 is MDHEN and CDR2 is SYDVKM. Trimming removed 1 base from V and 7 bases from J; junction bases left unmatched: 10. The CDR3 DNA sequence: TGTGCCAGCAGTTTATTTCCGGGACAGGGCTCAGGTGGCTACACCTTC. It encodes CASSLFPGQGSGGYTF.

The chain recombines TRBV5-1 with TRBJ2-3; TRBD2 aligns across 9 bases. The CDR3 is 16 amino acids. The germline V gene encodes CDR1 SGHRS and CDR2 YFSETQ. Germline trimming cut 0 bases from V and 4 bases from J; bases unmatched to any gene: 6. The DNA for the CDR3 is TGCGCCAGCAGCTTGGTAATAGCGGGAGCATCAGATACGCAGTATTTT. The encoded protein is CASSLVIAGASDTQYF.

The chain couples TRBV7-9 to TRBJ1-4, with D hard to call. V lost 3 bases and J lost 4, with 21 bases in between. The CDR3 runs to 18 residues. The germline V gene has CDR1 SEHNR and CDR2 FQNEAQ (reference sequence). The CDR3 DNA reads TGTGCCAGCAGCTTTCTGGCAGCTCCTGGCGGTAGTAATGAAAAACTGTTTTTT. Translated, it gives CASSFLAAPGGSNEKLFF. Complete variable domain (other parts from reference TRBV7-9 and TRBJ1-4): DTGVSQNPRHKITKRGQNVTFRCDPISEHNRLYWYRQTLGQGPEFLTYFQNEAQLEKSRLLSDRFSAERPKGSFSTLEIQRTEQGDSAMYLCASSFLAAPGGSNEKLFFGSGTQLSVL.

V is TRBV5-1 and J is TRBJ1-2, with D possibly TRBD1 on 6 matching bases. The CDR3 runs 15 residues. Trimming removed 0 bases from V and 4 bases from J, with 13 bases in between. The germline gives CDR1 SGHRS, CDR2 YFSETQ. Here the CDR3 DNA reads TGCGCCAGCAGCTTGGAGGGGGACCGGGGCTATGGCTACACCTTC. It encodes CASSLEGDRGYGYTF.

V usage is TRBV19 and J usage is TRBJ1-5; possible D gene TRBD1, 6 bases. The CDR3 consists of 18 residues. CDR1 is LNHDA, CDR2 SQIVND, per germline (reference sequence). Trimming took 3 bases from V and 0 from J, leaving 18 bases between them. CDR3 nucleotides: TGTGCCAGTAGTATCCCTTGGACAGAGCAATATAGCAATCAGCCCCAGCATTTT. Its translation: CASSIPWTEQYSNQPQHF.

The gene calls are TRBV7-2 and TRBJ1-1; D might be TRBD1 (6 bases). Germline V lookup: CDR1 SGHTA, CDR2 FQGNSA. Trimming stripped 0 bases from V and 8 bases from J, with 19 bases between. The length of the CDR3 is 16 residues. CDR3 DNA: TGTGCCAGCAGCTTAGCGTGGGGGGGGGCGAGCAAAGAAGCTTTCTTT. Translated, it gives CASSLAWGGASKEAFF.